The TCR beta chain under discussion was sequenced for a study of Graves' ophthalmopathy and Graves' hyperthyroidism (dated by TCRdb to the late 2010s). Regarding the study in general: Peripheral blood was collected at initial diagnosis, before any treatment. The study used signatures of the TCR beta repertoire to tell Graves' ophthalmopathy apart from Graves' hyperthyroidism and to predict which patients would progress to ophthalmopathy. In total, 135 blood samples were TCR-sequenced: approximately 40 ophthalmopathy, 75 hyperthyroidism and roughly 17 hyperthyroidism-to-ophthalmopathy patients. To explore V-J signatures distinguishing ophthalmopathy from hyperthyroidism, a discovery set of roughly 100 patients (about 43 ophthalmopathy, around 55 stable hyperthyroidism) was enrolled. For independent validation, a separate cohort was made up of 18 to 20 hyperthyroidism patients plus 17 patients who later progressed from hyperthyroidism to ophthalmopathy. In roughly 6 hyperthyroidism patients, the T-cell repertoires found in thyroid tissue were compared with those found in blood. Once sampling was done, hyperthyroidism patients were given methimazole at a starting dose of 30 mg daily, while ophthalmopathy patients were given high-dose intravenous methylprednisolone. For training and testing, the 80 to 100 patients in the discovery cohort were randomly divided in a 7:3 ratio.

In this sample, this clonotype turned up once. The antigen this receptor binds is unknown. No quality values exist for individual bases; no much larger clone is one base distant. On its own, one read is weak support. Patients with ophthalmopathy had moderately to severely active disease, with a Clinical Activity Score of 3 or more, a NOSPECS grade of 4 or more, and a disease duration of less than 3 months. Patients were excluded if they had other autoimmune diseases, uncontrolled infections, pregnancy or lactation. Diagnosis relied on clinical symptoms, serum thyroxine, TRAb, thyroid ultrasound and orbital computed tomography. PBMCs were isolated from roughly 10 ml of fresh peripheral blood by Ficoll-Paque density gradient centrifugation. Total RNA was extracted using Trizol reagent, and RNA quality was checked on an Agilent 2100 Bioanalyzer. The research as a whole found: In validation, the model predicted ophthalmopathy progression with nearly 71% sensitivity and roughly 72% specificity; approximately 12 predicted patients were CT-confirmed with GO in a median of around 6.5 months. In cross-validation, the 13-signature model distinguished ophthalmopathy from stable hyperthyroidism with nearly 90% sensitivity and around 83% specificity, while in the test set the corresponding values were 80% and 75%. Sample size was not statistically predetermined, and group allocation was not concealed from the investigators. Most expanded thyroid clonotypes with a frequency above 0.001 also appeared in blood, which suggests that blood repertoires may reflect the immune response in the thyroid.

The germline V gene (reference sequence) provides CDR1 SEHNR and CDR2 FQNEAQ. The trim is 5 bases for V and 6 bases for J, with a gap of 10 bases between the germline ends. The cysteine opens and the phenylalanine closes a CDR3 of 13 amino acids. Only the CDR3 portion is preserved as DNA: 39 bases, with reading frame beginning at the first base. TCR beta CDR3 regions were amplified from RNA transcripts for repertoire sequencing. A first-round RT-PCR used HTBI primers with the Qiagen OneStep RT-PCR kit, followed by a second-round multiplex PCR, size selection and purification. Libraries were sequenced paired-end with 100 bp reads on an Illumina HiSeq2000. The published analysis was carried out like this. SOAPnuke was used for read processing, and reads with adapters, uncalled bases, a mean Phred below 15, or no exact constant-primer or identifier match were discarded. COPE v1.2.5 was used to merge the high-quality paired reads. Each unique nucleotide sequence was treated as a clonotype, and MiTCR v1.1 was used to align the clonotypes to the IMGT TRB V, D and J references. The analysis was limited to V-J combinations with a frequency above 0.0001, which together covered approximately 99% of repertoires. For each V-J combination, a TCR clonal expansion and chaos score was defined as F50 clonal expansion divided by the chaos observed in the TCRdist matrix. Welch's t-statistics and random forest were used to reduce the features to about 14 V-J combinations, which were then used as input to a naive Bayes classifier. The Morisita-Horn index was used to measure how similar the thyroid and blood repertoires were. TCRdb reprocessing: public reads trimmed at Q25 with fastp, clones called with MiXCR, in-frame beta chains kept. Each CDR3 protein gets just one entry, which takes the most common genes and DNA from the rows behind it. The authors' filters were not applied to this entry. This sample lists 350,000 to 400,000 distinct CDR3 sequences; about 17% were detected once. About 1.6% of the sample comes from the top ten.

The sequence derives from a young woman with Graves' ophthalmopathy. Donor details come from another sample of the same person, matched by shared clones. The sequenced sample was peripheral blood. The rearranged segments are TRBV7-9 and TRBJ2-2; the best D guess is TRBD1, with 5 bases matching. The sequenced DNA is TGTGCCAGCAGCCAATCAGGGTCCGGGGAGCTGTTTTTT. It is translated as CASSQSGSGELFF.